These T cell receptor beta chains were read from a single sample in a study of OX40 agonist ivuxolimab in advanced cancers. Sequencing was performed with immunoSEQ multiplex PCR; in TCRdb, only in-frame clones are kept and a portion is missing. The repertoire consists of tens of thousands of clones, with 90% occurring once and the leading ten covering under 0.65%. The source was CD4+ or CD8+ T cells sorted from blood, collected in a trial of the OX40 agonist ivuxolimab. Receptor source: an adult with an advanced solid tumor such as melanoma, head and neck, liver or kidney cancer. Both conserved end residues are part of each CDR3. A D gene is named only where the DNA matches it firmly. Size is omitted from some rows. Given values are once, few, many or a class for expanded clones.

d_gene: -
abundance: few
j_gene: TRBJ2-7
v_gene: TRBV27
CDR3aa: CASSLGLFGSSYEQYF
CDR3nt: TGTGCCAGCAGTTTAGGACTGTTCGGCAGCTCCTACGAGCAGTACTTC

d_gene: -
abundance: -
j_gene: TRBJ2-1
v_gene: TRBV9
CDR3aa: CASSAPPWREQFF
CDR3nt: TGTGCCAGCAGCGCGCCTCCCTGGCGGGAGCAGTTCTTC

d_gene: TRBD1
abundance: few
j_gene: TRBJ1-3
v_gene: TRBV28
CDR3aa: CASNKGATINTIYF
CDR3nt: TGTGCCAGTAACAAGGGGGCCACGATAAACACCATATATTTT

d_gene: TRBD2
abundance: -
j_gene: TRBJ2-2
v_gene: TRBV5-1
CDR3aa: CASSPFGAGGSGELFF
CDR3nt: TGCGCCAGCAGCCCCTTTGGAGCGGGAGGTTCCGGGGAGCTGTTTTTT

d_gene: -
abundance: -
j_gene: TRBJ2-5
v_gene: TRBV7-8
CDR3aa: CASSPQTVQETQYF
CDR3nt: TGTGCCAGCAGCCCTCAGACAGTCCAAGAGACCCAGTACTTC

d_gene: TRBD2
abundance: -
j_gene: TRBJ2-1
v_gene: TRBV7-9
CDR3aa: CASSPQWAGANEQFF
CDR3nt: TGTGCCAGCAGCCCACAGTGGGCGGGAGCGAATGAGCAGTTCTTC

d_gene: -
abundance: -
j_gene: TRBJ1-1
v_gene: TRBV5-6
CDR3aa: CASSPDFGDTEAFF
CDR3nt: TGTGCCAGCAGCCCCGATTTTGGGGACACTGAAGCTTTCTTT

d_gene: -
abundance: -
j_gene: TRBJ2-1
v_gene: TRBV19
CDR3aa: CASSTAMFRATYNEQFF
CDR3nt: TGTGCCAGTAGTACCGCCATGTTTCGGGCAACCTACAATGAGCAGTTCTTC

d_gene: -
abundance: -
j_gene: TRBJ1-5
v_gene: TRBV6-6
CDR3aa: CAPRRGPVNQPQHF
CDR3nt: TGTGCCCCCCGCCGAGGACCAGTCAATCAGCCCCAGCATTTT

d_gene: -
abundance: -
j_gene: TRBJ2-7
v_gene: TRBV5-1
CDR3aa: CASSIDRLAYEQYF
CDR3nt: TGCGCCAGCAGCATAGACAGGCTTGCCTACGAGCAGTACTTC

d_gene: -
abundance: -
j_gene: TRBJ2-1
v_gene: TRBV5-6
CDR3aa: CASSFFTGMSYNEQFF
CDR3nt: TGTGCCAGCAGCTTCTTCACCGGGATGTCCTACAATGAGCAGTTCTTC

d_gene: -
abundance: -
j_gene: TRBJ1-2
v_gene: TRBV28
CDR3aa: CASSFGFGYTF
CDR3nt: TGTGCCAGCAGTTTTGGATTTGGCTACACCTTC

d_gene: TRBD1
abundance: few
j_gene: TRBJ1-5
v_gene: TRBV6-1
CDR3aa: CASSNQGATQPQHF
CDR3nt: TGTGCCAGCAGTAACCAGGGGGCGACGCAGCCCCAGCATTTT

d_gene: -
abundance: -
j_gene: TRBJ2-3
v_gene: TRBV2
CDR3aa: CASSDPDTQYF
CDR3nt: TGTGCCAGCAGTGACCCAGATACGCAGTATTTT

d_gene: TRBD1
abundance: -
j_gene: TRBJ1-3
v_gene: TRBV6-5
CDR3aa: CASSYNRGFGNTIYF
CDR3nt: TGTGCCAGCAGTTACAACAGGGGGTTTGGAAACACCATATATTTT

d_gene: -
abundance: -
j_gene: TRBJ2-1
v_gene: TRBV10-3
CDR3aa: CAISAFTSQGDEQFF
CDR3nt: TGTGCCATCAGTGCTTTCACTTCCCAAGGGGATGAGCAGTTCTTC

d_gene: TRBD1
abundance: once
j_gene: TRBJ1-5
v_gene: TRBV28
CDR3aa: CASSTLTGASQPQHF
CDR3nt: TGTGCCAGCAGTACCTTGACAGGGGCAAGCCAGCCCCAGCATTTT

d_gene: -
abundance: once
j_gene: TRBJ1-1
v_gene: TRBV5-1
CDR3aa: CASNAGRMVGTEAFF
CDR3nt: TGCGCCAGCAACGCAGGGAGGATGGTAGGGACTGAAGCTTTCTTT

d_gene: TRBD1
abundance: -
j_gene: TRBJ2-7
v_gene: TRBV28
CDR3aa: CASSVYRGEQYF
CDR3nt: TGTGCCAGCAGTGTATACAGGGGCGAGCAGTACTTC